This T cell receptor (beta chain) was recovered during a study of T-cell memory formation after mild COVID-19 (dated by TCRdb to about 2021). Study-wide context: TCR sequence clusters from the two donors were largely donor specific. In a couple of donors, T-cell clones that expanded and contracted after mild COVID-19 were tracked by sequencing TCRalpha and TCRbeta repertoires over time. Two young, previously healthy adult volunteers, one female and one male, were included in the cohort.

Sequenced on an Illumina NovaSeq 6000. TCRalpha and TCRbeta cDNA libraries were constructed by 5'RACE with constant-segment primers, with sample barcodes and unique molecular identifiers being introduced. RNA was extracted from every sample with Trizol reagent. Amplification of the libraries took two PCR steps, and the second step added a second sample barcode plus Illumina TruSeq adapters. The libraries were sequenced on an Illumina NovaSeq using 2 x 150 bp paired-end reads. Per the original workflow: With migec v1.2.7, reads were demultiplexed and then collapsed into UMI-guided consensus sequences. Using mixcr v2.1.11, the UMI consensuses were aligned to TRA and TRB V and J templates and assembled into clonotypes. Expanded or contracted clonotypes were those called significant by both edgeR and NoisET, with noise models trained on biological replicates. edgeR calls used a false discovery rate-adjusted p below 0.01 and a log2 fold-change threshold of 1. As an exploratory analysis of dynamics, max-normalized trajectories of the 1000 most abundant clonotypes were examined with PCA combined with hierarchical clustering. Separately sequenced CD4+ and CD8+ repertoires were used to assign a CD4 or CD8 phenotype to each responding clone. Through fastp at Q25 and MiXCR, TCRdb rebuilt clones from the public reads, retaining in-frame beta chains. All rows with the same CDR3 protein become a single entry with the most common DNA and genes. These V and J calls rely on TCRdb rather than the paper's analysis. The sample table shows some 210,000 distinct CDR3 sequences, and over 9.5% are seen once. The leading ten clones occupy 3% to 3.5% of the sample.

Findings and caveats that apply to the study as a whole: Some responding clones were detected in pre-infection memory, suggesting pre-existing cross-reactive memory T cells joined the SARS-CoV-2 response. Contracting CD4+ clones appeared mostly in the CM and EM memory subsets, whereas CD8+ clones were enriched in EMRA. SARS-CoV-2 specificity of the second-wave clones peaking on day 37 was not confirmed. From day 15 to 85, contracting clones showed balanced CD4/CD8 phenotypes, whereas a second wave of clones that expanded from day 15 to 37 leaned towards CD4+. Only two mild cases were covered by the study, and larger cohorts that include severe cases with pre-infection samples were considered necessary.

This clonotype showed up just a few times. Its binding antigen is unknown. Base qualities are not recorded, but no much larger clone differs from it by a single base. Ficoll-Paque density gradient centrifugation was used to isolate PBMCs. The clonotype was recovered from a young man who had mild COVID-19 (a few samples of this study predate the infection). The sample titles of this study are shuffled in the database, so cell type and time point are left out; the donor was told from shared clones. The sequenced material came from PBMCs or a T cell subset sorted from them (not recorded which).

The CDR3 region: CASSQGGGVSEKLFF. The DNA is TGCGCCAGCAGCCAAGGGGGCGGGGTCTCGGAAAAACTGTTTTTT. The chain is encoded by TRBV4-1 joined to TRBJ1-4, with TRBD1 as a weak D call on 5 bases. Per the germline V gene, MGHRA is the CDR1 and YSYEKL is the CDR2. Trimming at the junction amounts to 1 base on V and 8 bases on J, and the germline ends lie 14 bases apart. There are 15 amino acids in the CDR3, from cysteine to phenylalanine inclusive. The kept DNA is CDR3 alone, 45 bases in frame from the first base.